The clone carrying this T cell receptor (beta chain) was recorded at least ten times. The antigen remains unidentified. Relying on iRepertoire HTBI primers and Arm-PCR of CDR3 regions, the team built TCR beta libraries. TCRdb independently ran MiXCR on the multiplex PCR reads; one entry per CDR3 protein. This table has about 220,000 distinct CDR3 sequences, approximately 20% appearing once. Time point given: newly diagnosed GD, antithyroid drugs for less than 3 months. Preparation of the TCR library used RNA extracted from PBMCs. Patients of an endocrinology department in Xi'an, China, were included. CDR3 length: 14 residues. Germline CDR1 and CDR2: KGHSH and LQKENI. The junction had 5 bases not matched to a gene; V was cut back by 3 bases and J by 3 bases. The data belong to a study of regulatory T cells in long-lasting Graves disease. Study background: For under 3 months, newly diagnosed Graves' patients had been taking antithyroid drugs.

Study results and limitations: Persistent cases favored TRBV28, TRBJ1-2 and TRBJ2-5.

This chain links TRBV18 with TRBJ2-7; 7 bases fit TRBD2. Sample: peripheral blood mononuclear cells (PBMCs), taken at new diagnosis, from a patient treated with antithyroid drugs. This receptor was obtained from a female donor with Graves disease. The CDR3: CASSPRLANYEQYF. For the CDR3, the DNA is TGTGCCAGCTCACCGAGACTAGCAAACTACGAGCAGTACTTC.